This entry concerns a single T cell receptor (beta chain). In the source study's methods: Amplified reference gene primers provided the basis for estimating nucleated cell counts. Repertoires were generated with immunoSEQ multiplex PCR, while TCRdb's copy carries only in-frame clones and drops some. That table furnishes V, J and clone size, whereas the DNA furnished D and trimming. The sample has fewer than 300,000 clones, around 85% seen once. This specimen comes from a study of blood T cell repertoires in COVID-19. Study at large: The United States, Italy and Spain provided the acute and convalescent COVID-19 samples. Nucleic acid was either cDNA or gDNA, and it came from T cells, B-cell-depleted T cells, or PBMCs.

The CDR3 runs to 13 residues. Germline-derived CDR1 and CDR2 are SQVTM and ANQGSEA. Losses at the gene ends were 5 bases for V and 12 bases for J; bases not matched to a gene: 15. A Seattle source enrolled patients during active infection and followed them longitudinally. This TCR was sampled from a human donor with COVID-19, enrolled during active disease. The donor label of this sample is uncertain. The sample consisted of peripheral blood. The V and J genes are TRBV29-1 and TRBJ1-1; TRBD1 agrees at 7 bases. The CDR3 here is CSVSTTGDGETFF. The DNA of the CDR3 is TGCAGCGTTTCTACTACAGGGGACGGGGAAACTTTCTTT. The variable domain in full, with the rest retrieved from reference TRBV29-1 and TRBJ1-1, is SAVISQKPSRDICQRGTSLTIQCQVDSQVTMMFWYRQQPGQSLTLIATANQGSEATYESGFVIDKFPISRPNLTFSTLTVSNMSPEDSSIYLCSVSTTGDGETFFGQGTRLTVV.